These T cell receptor beta chains were read from a single sample in a study of vaccination and CD4 T cells after COVID-19. Antigens of these TCRs are unknown. TCRdb re-analysed the PCR reads in MiXCR, keeping a single row per CDR3 protein. The profile shows under 25,000 distinct CDR3 sequences, over 60% of them singletons. The sequencing used CD4+ T cells from blood, cultured in vitro, collected after SARS-CoV-2 vaccination. These receptors all stem from a human donor who received a COVID-19 vaccine. The CDR3 runs from the conserved cysteine through the conserved F or W. A D gene is named only where the DNA matches it firmly. Some rows mark clone size as missing; the rest say once, few, many or name a class of expanded clone.

J gene,D gene,clone size,V gene,CDR3 DNA,CDR3 protein
TRBJ2-5,TRBD2,.,TRBV19,TGTGCCAGTAGTATACGGGGGGGGATATCGAAGACCCAGTACTTC,CASSIRGGISKTQYF
TRBJ2-5,.,once,TRBV20-1,TGCAGTGCTAGAGATCTTAAGGGGGGCCAAGAGACCCAGTACTTC,CSARDLKGGQETQYF
TRBJ1-5,.,once,TRBV28,TGTGCCAGCAGTGGTGGGAGTAGCAATCAGCCCCAGCATTTT,CASSGGSSNQPQHF
TRBJ2-5,TRBD2,.,TRBV7-3,TGTGCCAGCAGCTTAAACGGGGGGGAGACCCAGTACTTC,CASSLNGGETQYF
TRBJ2-1,.,few,TRBV20-1,TGCAGTGCTAGTGAGGGGGGCGAGGGCAATGAGCAGTTCTTC,CSASEGGEGNEQFF
TRBJ1-6,.,.,TRBV6-5,TGTGCCAGCAGTTACGGCCAGGAGCGTAATTCACCCTTCCACTTT,CASSYGQERNSPFHF
TRBJ2-7,TRBD2,few,TRBV12-3/TRBV12-4,TGTGCCAGCAGTTTGACTAGCGGGGGGCCCCTGCCCAAGGAGCAGTACTTC,CASSLTSGGPLPKEQYF
TRBJ1-1,TRBD1,.,TRBV6-2/TRBV6-3,TGTGCCAGCAGTTACTCGAAGGGGGCCCTTAACACTGAAGCTTTCTTT,CASSYSKGALNTEAFF
TRBJ1-2,TRBD1,.,TRBV30,TGTGCCTGGAGTGTTAGGGGACAGCTCCGAAACTATGGCTACACCTTC,CAWSVRGQLRNYGYTF
TRBJ2-7,.,.,TRBV20-1,TGCAGTGCCTACACGGCGGAGGTCTACGAGCAGTACTTC,CSAYTAEVYEQYF
TRBJ1-5,.,.,TRBV30,TGTGCCTGGACCCTCCAGGGGAATCAGCCCCAGCATTTT,CAWTLQGNQPQHF
TRBJ1-2,.,.,TRBV20-1,TGCAGTGCTAGAGACCACCGAGATGGCTACACCTTC,CSARDHRDGYTF
TRBJ1-2,.,.,TRBV6-1,TGTGCCAGCAGTGCACGACTTGGGGACTATGGCTACACCTTC,CASSARLGDYGYTF
TRBJ2-3,.,.,TRBV7-9,.,CASSFGTGTGEYF
TRBJ2-3,.,.,TRBV2,TGTGCCAGCAGTGAACAGGACACTAGCACAGATACGCAGTATTTT,CASSEQDTSTDTQYF
TRBJ2-3,TRBD1,.,TRBV24-1,TGTGCCACCAGTGATCTCGGGACAGGGGGAAATACGCAGTATTTT,CATSDLGTGGNTQYF
TRBJ2-1,.,.,TRBV24-1,TGTGCCACCAGTGACCAGGGAGAGAGGTCCAATGAGCAGTTCTTC,CATSDQGERSNEQFF
TRBJ2-6,TRBD1,once,TRBV10-1,TGCGCCAGCAGTCCCGGGACAGGACTCTCTGGGGCCAACGTCCTGACTTTC,CASSPGTGLSGANVLTF
TRBJ2-7,.,.,TRBV7-9,TGTGCCAGCAGCCTAGGGGGAAACTCCTACGAGCAGTACTTC,CASSLGGNSYEQYF